The present entry profiles one TCR beta chain with its context. Its cognate antigen has yet to be identified. Base qualities are missing; no much larger clone stands one base away. The library was obtained by the immunoSEQ multiplex PCR assay. Rearranged TCR beta chain sequences were amplified using the hsTCRB Kit according to the manufacturer's protocol. An Illumina MiSeq was used to sequence the TCRB libraries. In the authors' own workflow: The proprietary platform of the kit vendor was used for demultiplexing, trimming and gene mapping. Held by TCRdb, this immuneACCESS table contains in-frame sequences only and omits some clones. Under half of the omission traces to an unresolved V gene where checked; the cause of the rest is unknown. D and trimming were read from the DNA, whereas the V and J calls and clone size are those reported in that table. The sample table lists around 34,000 clones, roughly 76% of them with a count of one. The biggest ten clones account for over 4.5% of the sample.

The source of the sample is a study of a mutant IDH1 vaccine in newly diagnosed glioma (dated by TCRdb to 2020 to 2022). With regard to the full study: Patients were given eight vaccinations, in weeks 1, 3, 5, 7, 11, 15, 19 and 23, which matched visits V03 through V10. Of the 30 or so patients who were treated, around 62% were male and about 40% were female, and the mean age was around 40 years. Longitudinal TCRB deep sequencing was done for fewer than 30 treated patients, wherever samples were available for exploratory analyses. Prior to enrollment, standard therapy consisting of radiotherapy alone, temozolomide alone, or radiochemotherapy with temozolomide had been administered to patients, with the combination being received by most patients. Peripheral blood was drawn at six visits: V03 (baseline), V05, V07, V10, V12 and V13. In the chemotherapy-containing groups, vaccination started alongside temozolomide cycles, whereas in patients who had radiotherapy alone it started 4-6 weeks after radiotherapy.

Paper-wide results and their limitations: The authors noted that analyses of patient blood samples could not be reproduced because of sample limitations. Immune responses induced by the vaccine were seen in 90% to 95% of patients across multiple MHC alleles. PBMC samples for TCRB deep sequencing were selected based on availability. Pseudoprogression appeared unrelated to alterations in the top peripheral T cell clonotypes detected by TCRB sequencing.

Its CDR3 holds 16 amino acids, cysteine through phenylalanine. Here the CDR3 DNA is all that survives: 48 bases in frame from base 1. From a lookup of the germline V gene, CDR1 and CDR2 are SGHVS and FNYEAQ. Relative to germline, V is missing 1 base and J is missing 1 base, with 3 bases of the junction outside any gene match. According to the study, the label for this sample's time point signals: week 23, last vaccination. Each vaccine dose was 300 ug of a 20-mer mutant IDH1 peptide in Montanide, given subcutaneously with topical imiquimod. Donors had newly diagnosed WHO grade 3 or 4 IDH1-mutant astrocytomas with loss of nuclear ATRX. The samples were drawn from NOA16, a multicentre, single-arm, open-label phase I trial in Germany that tested a mutant IDH1 peptide vaccine in humans for the first time. Genomic DNA for TCRB sequencing was isolated from EDTA blood with the DNeasy Blood and Tissue Kit.

The sequences come from PBMCs, collected from a glioma patient whose treatment included an IDH1 peptide vaccine. The chain couples TRBV7-6 to TRBJ2-1, with TRBD2 identical over 8 junction bases. This TCR derives from a middle-aged man with glioma. The DNA is as follows: TGTGCCAGCAGCTTAGAGTCTAGCGGGTCCTACAATGAGCAGTTCTTC. Translation gives CASSLESSGSYNEQFF.